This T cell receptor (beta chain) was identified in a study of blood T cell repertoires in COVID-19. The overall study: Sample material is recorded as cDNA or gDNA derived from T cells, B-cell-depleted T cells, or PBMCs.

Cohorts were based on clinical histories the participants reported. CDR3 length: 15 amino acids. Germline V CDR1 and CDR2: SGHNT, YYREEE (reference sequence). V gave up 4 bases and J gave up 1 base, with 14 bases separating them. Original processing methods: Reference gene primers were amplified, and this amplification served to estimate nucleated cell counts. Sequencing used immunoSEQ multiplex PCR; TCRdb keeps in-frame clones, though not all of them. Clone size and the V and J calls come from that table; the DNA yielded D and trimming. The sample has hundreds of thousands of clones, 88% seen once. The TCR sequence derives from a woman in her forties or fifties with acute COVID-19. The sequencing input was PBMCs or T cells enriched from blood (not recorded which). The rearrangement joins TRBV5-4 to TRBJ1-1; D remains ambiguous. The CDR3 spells CASSAPSEANTEAFF. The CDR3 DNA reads TGTGCCAGCAGCGCGCCCTCAGAGGCGAACACTGAAGCTTTCTTT. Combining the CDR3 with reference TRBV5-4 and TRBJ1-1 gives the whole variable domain ETGVTQSPTHLIKTRGQQVTLRCSSQSGHNTVSWYQQALGQGPQFIFQYYREEENGRGNFPPRFSGLQFPNYSSELNVNALELDDSALYLCASSAPSEANTEAFFGQGTRLTVV.